One T cell receptor (beta chain) is described in this entry. The data were obtained in a study of blood T cells in healthy people across ages. Then a second PCR, running about 7 to 11 cycles, was carried out with a sample-barcoded 5' primer and a J-beta primer mix. TCRdb fed the 5' RACE reads into MiXCR, producing one record per CDR3 protein. The sample includes a few hundred thousand distinct CDR3 sequences, 25% to 35% seen only once; the top ten take 3% to 4.5%. Germline lookup yields CDR1 SNHLY and CDR2 FYNNEI. This CDR3 spans 14 amino acids. This sample also belongs to another study, concerning T cells of mothers and their children. Per that paper: Overlap in related mother-child pairs always slightly exceeded unrelated pairs, never significantly.

V is TRBV2 and J is TRBJ2-5; 9 bases align to TRBD2. The end of the DNA is better explained by TRBJ2-7, so the J call may be wrong. Sequencing was done on a sample of blood. This TCR was sampled from a boy under 10 years old in good health. The CDR3 coding sequence is TGTGCCAGCAGTGCCCCGGGACTAGCTGGCGAGCAGTACTTC. Translated, it gives CASSAPGLAGEQYF.